What follows describes a single T cell receptor (beta chain). Its specificity is not known. Germline V gene sequence: CDR1 SGHTA, CDR2 FQGNSA. Trimming took 1 base from V and 0 from J, leaving 8 bases between them. CDR3 length: 15 residues. The record originates from a study of siplizumab effects on memory and regulatory T cells. Regarding the study as a whole: It was not possible to assign a naive or memory phenotype to roughly 80-97% of proliferating CD4+ or CD8+ clones.

Only in-frame clones appear in the TCRdb table, and some are missing; sequencing was by immunoSEQ multiplex PCR. The sample shows about 100,000 clones, about 90% of them seen only once. This sequence joins TRBV7-2 and TRBJ2-3, with D perhaps being TRBD1 or TRBD2 (5 bases each). The source material was CD4+ T cells sorted from blood. The TCR was taken from a human donor in good health. Some clones in this sample may be carry-over from other donors' samples. The CDR3 DNA reads as TGTGCCAGCAGCTTAGGGGACGGGAGCACAGATACGCAGTATTTT. It yields the protein CASSLGDGSTDTQYF.